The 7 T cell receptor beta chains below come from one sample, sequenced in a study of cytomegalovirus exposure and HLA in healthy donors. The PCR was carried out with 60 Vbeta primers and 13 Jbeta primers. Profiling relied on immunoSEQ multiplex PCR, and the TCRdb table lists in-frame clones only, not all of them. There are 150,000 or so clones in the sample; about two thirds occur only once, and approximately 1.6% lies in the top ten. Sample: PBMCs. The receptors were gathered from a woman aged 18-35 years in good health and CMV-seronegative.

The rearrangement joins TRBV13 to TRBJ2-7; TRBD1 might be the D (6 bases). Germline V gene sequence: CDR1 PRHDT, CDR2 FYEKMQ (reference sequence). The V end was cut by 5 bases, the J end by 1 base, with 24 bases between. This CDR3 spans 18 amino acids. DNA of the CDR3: TGTGCCAGCAGCCCCATGGGAAACAGGGTGGACGGGTCCTACGAGCAGTACTTC. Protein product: CASSPMGNRVDGSYEQYF. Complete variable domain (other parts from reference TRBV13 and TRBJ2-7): AAGVIQSPRHLIKEKRETATLKCYPIPRHDTVYWYQQGPGQDPQFLISFYEKMQSDKGSIPDRFSAQQFSDYHSELNMSSLELGDSALYFCASSPMGNRVDGSYEQYFGPGTRLTVT.

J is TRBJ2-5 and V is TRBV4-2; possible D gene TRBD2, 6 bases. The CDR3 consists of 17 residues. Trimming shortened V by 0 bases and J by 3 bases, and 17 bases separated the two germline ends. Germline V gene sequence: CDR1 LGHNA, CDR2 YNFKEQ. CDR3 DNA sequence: TGTGCCAGCAGCCAAGACGGTGCCGCTAGCGACAAAGAGACCCAGTACTTC. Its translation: CASSQDGAASDKETQYF.

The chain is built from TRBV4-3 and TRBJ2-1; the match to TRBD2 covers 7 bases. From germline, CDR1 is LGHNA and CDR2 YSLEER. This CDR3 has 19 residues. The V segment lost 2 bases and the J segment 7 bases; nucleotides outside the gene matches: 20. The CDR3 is CASSQFLTRTVRGGNEQFF. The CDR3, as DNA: TGCGCCAGCAGCCAATTTCTTACACGCACGGTGAGGGGAGGGAATGAGCAGTTCTTC.

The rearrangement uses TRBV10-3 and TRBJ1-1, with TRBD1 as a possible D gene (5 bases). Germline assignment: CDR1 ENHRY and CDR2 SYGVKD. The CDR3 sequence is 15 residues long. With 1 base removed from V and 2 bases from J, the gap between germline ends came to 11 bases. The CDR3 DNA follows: TGTGCCATCAGTGAGTTGGGGGGGGGAAACACTGAAGCTTTCTTT. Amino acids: CAISELGGGNTEAFF.

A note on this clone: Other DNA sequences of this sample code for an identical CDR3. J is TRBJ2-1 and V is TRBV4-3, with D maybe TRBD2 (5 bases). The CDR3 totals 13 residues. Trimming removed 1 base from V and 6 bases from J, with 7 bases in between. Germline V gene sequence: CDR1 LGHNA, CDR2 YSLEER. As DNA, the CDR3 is TGCGCCAGCAGCCAAGGAGGAGGCAATGAGCAGTTCTTC. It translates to CASSQGGGNEQFF.

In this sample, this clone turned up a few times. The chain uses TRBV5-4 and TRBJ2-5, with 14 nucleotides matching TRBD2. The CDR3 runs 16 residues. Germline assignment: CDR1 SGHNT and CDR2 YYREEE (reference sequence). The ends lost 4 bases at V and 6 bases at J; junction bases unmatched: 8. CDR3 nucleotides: TGTGCCAGCAGCCCCAGACTAGCGGGAGGGCCGCAGACCCAGTACTTC. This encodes CASSPRLAGGPQTQYF. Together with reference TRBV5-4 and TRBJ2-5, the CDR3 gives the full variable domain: ETGVTQSPTHLIKTRGQQVTLRCSSQSGHNTVSWYQQALGQGPQFIFQYYREEENGRGNFPPRFSGLQFPNYSSELNVNALELDDSALYLCASSPRLAGGPQTQYFGPGTRLLVL.

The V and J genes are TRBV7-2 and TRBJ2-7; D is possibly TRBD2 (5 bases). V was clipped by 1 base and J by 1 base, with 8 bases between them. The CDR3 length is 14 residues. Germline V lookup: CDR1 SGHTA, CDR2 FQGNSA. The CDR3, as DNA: TGTGCCAGCAGCTTAGAACGGACTTCCTACGAGCAGTACTTC. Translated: CASSLERTSYEQYF.